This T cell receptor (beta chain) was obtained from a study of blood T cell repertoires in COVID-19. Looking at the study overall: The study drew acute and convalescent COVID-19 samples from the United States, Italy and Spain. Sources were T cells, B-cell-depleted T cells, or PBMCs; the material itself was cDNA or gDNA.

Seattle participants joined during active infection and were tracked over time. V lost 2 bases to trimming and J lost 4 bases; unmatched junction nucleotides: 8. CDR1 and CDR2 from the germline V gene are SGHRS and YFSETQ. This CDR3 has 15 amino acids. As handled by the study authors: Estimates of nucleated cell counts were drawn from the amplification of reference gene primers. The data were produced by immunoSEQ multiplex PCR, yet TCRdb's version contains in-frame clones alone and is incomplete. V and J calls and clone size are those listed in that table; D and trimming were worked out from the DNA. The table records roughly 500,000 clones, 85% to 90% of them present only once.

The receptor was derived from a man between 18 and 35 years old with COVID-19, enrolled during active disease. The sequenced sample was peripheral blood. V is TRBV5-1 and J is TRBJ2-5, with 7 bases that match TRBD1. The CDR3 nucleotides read TGCGCCAGCAGCTTCGACAGGGTCTTTGGAGAGACCCAGTACTTC. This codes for CASSFDRVFGETQYF. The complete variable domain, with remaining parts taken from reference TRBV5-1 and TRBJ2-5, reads KAGVTQTPRYLIKTRGQQVTLSCSPISGHRSVSWYQQTPGQGLQFLFEYFSETQRNKGNFPGRFSGRQFSNSRSEMNVSTLELGDSALYLCASSFDRVFGETQYFGPGTRLLVL.